The next 18 T cell receptor beta chains were all read from a single sample in a study of control samples from healthy donors and cancer patients. Profiling relied on immunoSEQ multiplex PCR, and the TCRdb table lists in-frame clones only, not all of them. The table has fewer than 200,000 clones, 90% to 95% seen once. Sequences were obtained from blood. The receptors shown here come from a man aged 30 to 39 in good health.

This chain connects TRBV19 to TRBJ2-1; the D gene is possibly TRBD1 (6 bases). Trimming removed 7 bases from V and 3 bases from J, with 10 bases in between. This CDR3 has 13 residues. Germline-derived CDR1 and CDR2 are LNHDA and SQIVND (reference sequence). CDR3 residues: CASTSDSYNEQFF. CDR3 coding DNA: TGTGCCAGTACGTCGGACAGCTACAATGAGCAGTTCTTC.

The chain recombines TRBV27 with TRBJ1-5; D is unresolved. CDR1 and CDR2 from the germline V gene are MNHEY and SMNVEV (reference sequence). This CDR3 comprises 13 residues. Trimming pared 2 bases from V and 7 bases from J, leaving 9 bases between. Here the CDR3 reads CASSLRDGQPQHF. The CDR3 coding sequence is TGTGCCAGCAGTTTAAGGGATGGGCAGCCCCAGCATTTT.

CDR3 amino acids: CASSSTGAGNIQYF. The CDR3 coding sequence is TGTGCCAGCAGTTCTACAGGGGCGGGAAACATTCAGTACTTC. V usage is TRBV6-2 or TRBV6-3 and J usage is TRBJ2-4, with TRBD1 identical over 7 bases. The CDR3 length is 14 residues. Trimming removed 4 bases from V and 6 bases from J; junction bases left unmatched: 6. The germline V gene has CDR1 MNHEY and CDR2 SVGEGT.

The CDR3 loop reads CAWRQNTEAFF. The CDR3 nucleotides are TGTGCCTGGAGACAGAACACTGAAGCTTTCTTT. This chain uses TRBV30 with TRBJ1-1; no clear D gene. The CDR3 sequence is 11 residues long. CDR1 is GTSNPN and CDR2 is SVGIG in the germline V gene (reference sequence). The ends were cut back, 3 bases at V and 1 base at J, with 3 bases in the middle.

The chain's CDR3 is CASSLIPGQGTAEAFF. The CDR3, as DNA: TGTGCCAGCAGCTTAATTCCGGGACAGGGGACTGCTGAAGCTTTCTTT. The V call is TRBV7-8, the J call TRBJ1-1; 10 bases line up with TRBD1. J was trimmed by 6 bases and V by 2 bases; bases with no gene match: 9. From germline, CDR1 is SGHVS and CDR2 FQNEAQ. The CDR3 has 16 amino acids.

The rearrangement uses TRBV30 and TRBJ2-1; D gene ambiguous. Germline CDR1 GTSNPN, CDR2 SVGIG (reference sequence). The V and J ends lost 3 bases and 8 bases respectively, with 14 bases between them. The CDR3 runs to 13 residues. DNA for the CDR3: TGTGCCTGGAGCCATGGAGCTGGTGATGAGCAGTTCTTC. Encoded protein: CAWSHGAGDEQFF.

The chain carries TRBV5-1 and TRBJ1-4; D remains ambiguous. V was trimmed by 0 bases and J by 4 bases, leaving 10 bases between them. CDR3 length: 15 amino acids. In germline, CDR1 is SGHRS, CDR2 YFSETQ. The CDR3 region has the DNA TGCGCCAGCAGCTTGGAGGGCGATGGTAATGAAAAACTGTTTTTT. As protein: CASSLEGDGNEKLFF.

Note on this clone: The same CDR3 is also encoded by other DNA sequences in this sample. The chain couples TRBV7-9 to TRBJ2-3, with D uncertain. V gave up 2 bases and J gave up 2 bases, with 8 bases separating them. Germline loops: CDR1 SEHNR, CDR2 FQNEAQ (reference sequence). The CDR3 extends over 14 amino acids. CDR3 loop: CASSLSGSTDTQYF. DNA for the CDR3: TGTGCCAGCAGCTTATCAGGATCCACAGATACGCAGTATTTT.

This rearrangement joins TRBV4-2 to TRBJ2-3; D perhaps matches TRBD2 (6 bases). The CDR3 has 15 residues. Between the trimmed V and J ends, which lost 8 bases and 2 bases, there was a span of 17 bases. Germline V lookup: CDR1 LGHNA, CDR2 YNFKEQ. CDR3 coding DNA: TGTGCCAGCCAGGGTAGGGCGGGGCTCACAGATACGCAGTATTTT. It specifies CASQGRAGLTDTQYF.

The rearrangement uses TRBV7-9 and TRBJ2-3, with D unresolved. CDR1 is SEHNR, CDR2 FQNEAQ, per germline (reference sequence). The CDR3 runs 15 residues. V lost 3 bases, J lost 2 bases, and 12 bases lay in between. This CDR3 is CASSLPAPYTDTQYF. The CDR3 coding sequence is TGTGCCAGCAGCTTGCCAGCTCCTTACACAGATACGCAGTATTTT.

The chain links TRBV12-5 to TRBJ2-2; TRBD2 matches at 8 bases. This CDR3 has 16 amino acids. V was pared by 4 bases and J by 1 base, with 5 bases of the junction left unmatched. In germline, CDR1 is LGHNT, CDR2 FRNRAP. This CDR3 is CASGSWTSLNTGELFF. CDR3 in DNA: TGTGCTAGTGGTTCATGGACTAGCTTGAACACCGGGGAGCTGTTTTTT. Filled out from reference TRBV12-5 and TRBJ2-2, the complete variable domain reads DARVTQTPRHKVTEMGQEVTMRCQPILGHNTVFWYRQTMMQGLELLAYFRNRAPLDDSGMPKDRFSAEMPDATLATLKIQPSEPRDSAVYFCASGSWTSLNTGELFFGEGSRLTVL.

V usage is TRBV19 and J usage is TRBJ2-7, with a tentative D call TRBD1 (6 bases). CDR1 LNHDA and CDR2 SQIVND come from the germline V gene (reference sequence). The V end was cut by 5 bases, the J end by 4 bases, with 12 bases between. This CDR3 is 13 amino acids long. The CDR3 here is CASSPATGYEQYF. In DNA form, the CDR3 reads TGTGCCAGTAGTCCTGCAACAGGGTACGAGCAGTACTTC.

V gene TRBV28 combines with J gene TRBJ1-6; D gene uncertain. Per the germline V gene, CDR1 is MDHEN and CDR2 is SYDVKM. Between the trimmed V and J ends, which lost 0 bases and 0 bases, there was a span of 9 bases. This CDR3 has 17 amino acids. CDR3 in amino acids: CASSLWSVSSYNSPLHF. The CDR3 DNA sequence: TGTGCCAGCAGTTTATGGTCGGTTAGCTCCTATAATTCACCCCTCCACTTT.

The J gene is TRBJ2-7, the V gene TRBV15; TRBD1 aligns across 8 bases. From germline, CDR1 is LNHNV and CDR2 YYDKDF (reference sequence). With V trimmed by 5 bases and J by 0 bases, 9 bases remained unmatched. The CDR3 has 16 residues. CDR3 nucleotide sequence: TGTGCCACCAGCCTTCGGACAGGGCGAACCTCCTACGAGCAGTACTTC. It is translated as CATSLRTGRTSYEQYF.

Points on this clone: Additional DNA sequences in this sample encode the identical CDR3. The chain combines TRBV19 with TRBJ2-5; a weak D match, TRBD1 (6 bases). The germline gives CDR1 LNHDA, CDR2 SQIVND (reference sequence). Deletions cut 5 bases from V and 1 base from J, with 14 bases between. There are 15 residues in the CDR3. The CDR3 here is CASSPRDIGQETQYF. The CDR3 DNA is TGTGCCAGTAGTCCCCGGGACATAGGCCAAGAGACCCAGTACTTC.

V is TRBV6-2 or TRBV6-3 and J is TRBJ2-2; D is undetermined. The V and J ends lost 0 bases and 3 bases respectively, with 20 bases between them. This CDR3 has 19 amino acids. The V gene's germline CDR1 is MNHEY and CDR2 SVGEGT. CDR3 loop: CASSYSREIGLRDTGELFF. The CDR3 coding sequence is TGTGCCAGCAGTTACTCGAGAGAGATCGGGCTAAGGGACACCGGGGAGCTGTTTTTT.

This clone was seen a handful of times. The J gene is TRBJ2-5, the V gene TRBV25-1; no definite D call. This CDR3 region has 14 residues. V was cut by 1 base and J by 2 bases, with 8 bases left in between. CDR1 is MGHDK, CDR2 SYGVNS, per germline. The CDR3 bases are TGTGCCAGCAGTGAATTTGGGGTACAAGAGACCCAGTACTTC. Protein: CASSEFGVQETQYF.

The gene calls are TRBV9 and TRBJ1-1; D is perhaps TRBD1 (5 bases). CDR1 SGDLS and CDR2 YYNGEE come from the germline V gene. The CDR3 is 15 residues long. Trimming left V 0 bases short and J 1 base short, with 10 bases between. The CDR3 sequence is CASSVGGTGNTEAFF. CDR3 coding DNA: TGTGCCAGCAGCGTAGGAGGGACGGGGAACACTGAAGCTTTCTTT.